This TCR beta chain was recorded in a study of blood T cells in healthy people across ages (dated by TCRdb to the mid-2010s). General notes on the study: In model experiments, roughly one uniquely barcoded TCR beta cDNA molecule per two T cells was captured by template switching. Age-related changes in TCR beta repertoire diversity were measured in the study by deep sequencing normalized with unique cDNA molecular identifiers. The donors were split into four age groups: young (average 16 years), middle-aged (around 40), aged (roughly 65) and long-lived (roughly 80). To avoid experimental bias, donors of different ages were distributed randomly across sequencing lanes. Using the same blood draw, the study looked at two additional independent replicas of 1 million unique cDNA reads for two donors, one aged 18 to 30 and the other aged 80 or older.

The germline V gene provides CDR1 SGHRS and CDR2 YFSETQ. The CDR3, from cysteine to phenylalanine, totals 14 residues. The retained sequence is limited to the CDR3, 42 bases, with the frame set at the first base. The library was built by means of 5' RACE. Data came from an Illumina HiSeq 2500. A second PCR of roughly 6 to 12 cycles was run with a J-beta primer mix and a sample-barcoded 5' primer. A unique molecular identifier was introduced onto each TCR beta cDNA molecule by a template-switch 5' adaptor carrying 12 random nucleotides. At least 2.5 million CDR3-containing paired-end reads were obtained from each sample. First-strand cDNA was synthesized from all RNA with the Mint cDNA synthesis kit, primed by a TRBC-specific oligonucleotide. After uracil-DNA glycosylase treatment, a first 18-cycle PCR used universal primers M1SS and BC2_uni_R on all cDNA. For the original study's pipeline: Each sample was normalized by randomly selecting 1 million high-quality reads, each carrying a distinct molecular identifier. Instead of being binned into consensus sequences, reads that shared molecular identifiers were thrown out. CDR3 identification, clonotype clustering and error correction used MiTCR with a Q25 quality threshold and the strictest error-elimination algorithm. A nonparametric unseen species model with Euler transformation was used to estimate lower-bound total TCR beta diversity. The public reads were run again by TCRdb, first through fastp at Q25 and then through MiXCR, and only productive beta chains were kept. Each CDR3 protein gets just one entry, which takes the most common genes and DNA from the rows behind it. The V and J calls and clone size are TCRdb's, not the authors'. The sample table holds 850,000 to 950,000 distinct CDR3 sequences, of which around 26% were seen once. The top ten hold 17% of the sample.

General conclusions and limits of the study: Estimates of total diversity based on one million sequenced T cells were considered lower bounds and underestimates. Because donor CMV infection status was unknown, age-related changes in expanded clonotypes were potentially confounded. The percentage of naive T cells measured by flow cytometry correlated strongly with observed TCR beta diversity. Conclusive comparison of naive and antigen-experienced compartments was prevented by the profiling of bulk unsorted PBMCs. As age increased, observed TCR beta diversity per million T cells dropped in a roughly linear way, and a significant reduction was already evident by age 40. Compared with the aged group, more naive CD4+ T cells, fewer expanded clones and increased TCR diversity were shown by the long-lived group, suggesting age selection.

The roughly 39 donors, aged roughly 6 to 100 years, were systemically healthy Caucasian individuals from Russia. Each donor gave 8.5 to 10 milliliters of peripheral blood, collected into EDTA-treated Vacutainer tubes. Ficoll-Paque density-gradient centrifugation was used to isolate PBMCs, with at least 6 million obtained per sample. Total RNA, at least 5 micrograms per sample, was extracted from PBMCs with Trizol reagent. Naive CD45RAhigh/CD27high T cell percentages were measured by flow cytometry on a PBMC aliquot from every donor. In the case of this clonotype: The antigen it binds to is not known. A far more abundant clone sits one base away, making this likely a read error.

This receptor was taken from a woman aged 80 or over in good health. The sequenced material came from blood. This receptor chain uses TRBV5-1 and TRBJ1-5; a confident D gene designation cannot be given. In nucleotide form, the sequence is TGCGCCAGCAGCTTGGGCCATAGCGATCAGCCCCAGCATTTT. It translates as CASSLGHSDQPQHF.